This T cell receptor beta chain derives from a study of neurological immune-mediated disorders. Study findings and constraints: The study found the most TCR clonal expansion in HTLV-1-associated myelopathy and the least in multiple sclerosis, below healthy controls.

Germline-derived CDR1 and CDR2 are MNHEY and SMNVEV (reference sequence). The CDR3 contains 15 residues. The V gene end was trimmed by 4 bases and the J gene end by 5 bases; junction bases not matched to a gene: 4. Volunteers at a blood bank in Maryland, USA, were the healthy controls. This clonotype came up many times. Antigen: not known. TCRdb called the 5' RACE reads again in MiXCR, with one record for every CDR3 protein. The sample has under 90,000 distinct CDR3 sequences; around a tenth are singletons. This rearrangement joins TRBV27 to TRBJ2-2; 10 bases fit TRBD1. The sequenced sample consisted of PBMCs. The TCR was taken from a man aged 50-60 years in good health. CDR3: CASSSDRGQTGELFF. The DNA for the CDR3 is TGTGCCAGCAGTTCCGACAGGGGGCAGACCGGGGAGCTGTTTTTT.